This T cell receptor (beta chain) was identified in a study of neurological immune-mediated disorders. Findings of the study overall: CDR3 amino acid sequences of expanded clones were not shared across subjects, a result suggesting private repertoires in all groups.

The CDR3 contains 17 residues. Germline values: CDR1 DFQATT, CDR2 SNEGSKA (reference sequence). V trimming: 2 bases; J trimming: 2 bases; junction bases outside the gene matches: 12. Maryland, USA blood bank volunteers served as healthy controls. TCRdb re-called the 5' RACE reads with MiXCR, one entry per CDR3 protein. The repertoire consists of fewer than 20,000 distinct CDR3 sequences, with roughly 9% occurring once and the leading ten covering around 40%. This clonotype was counted at least ten times. The antigen is unknown. Sequenced: CD8+ T cells from blood. This TCR was recovered from a man aged 50-60 years in good health. The V and J genes are TRBV20-1 and TRBJ2-7, with 10 bases aligning to TRBD2. CDR3 protein: CSARLTQREGQAYEQYF. The CDR3 region has the DNA TGCAGTGCTAGACTCACCCAGCGGGAGGGCCAAGCCTACGAGCAGTACTTC.